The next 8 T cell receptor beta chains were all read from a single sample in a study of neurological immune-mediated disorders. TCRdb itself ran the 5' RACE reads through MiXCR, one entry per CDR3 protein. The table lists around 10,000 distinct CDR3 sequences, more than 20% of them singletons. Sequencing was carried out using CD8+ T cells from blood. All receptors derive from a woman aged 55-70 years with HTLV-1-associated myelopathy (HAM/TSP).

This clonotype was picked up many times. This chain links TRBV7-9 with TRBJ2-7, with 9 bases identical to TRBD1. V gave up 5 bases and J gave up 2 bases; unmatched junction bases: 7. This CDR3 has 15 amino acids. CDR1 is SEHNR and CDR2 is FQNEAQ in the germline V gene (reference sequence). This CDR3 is CASSPRRQGAYEQYF. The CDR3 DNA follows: TGTGCCAGCAGCCCGCGACGACAGGGGGCCTACGAGCAGTACTTC.

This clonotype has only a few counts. Here the CDR3 reads CASSPGGSDYGYTF. The CDR3 nucleotides are TGTGCCAGCAGCCCGGGGGGTAGTGACTATGGCTACACCTTC. The chain joins TRBV6-5 to TRBJ1-2, with a possible D match to TRBD1 (5 bases). Germline CDR1 is MNHEY and CDR2 is SVGAGI. This CDR3 comprises 14 residues. V lost 6 bases, J lost 3 bases, and 14 bases lay in between.

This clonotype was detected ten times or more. This CDR3 is CASSLRGTNTGELFF. CDR3 bases: TGTGCCAGCAGTTTACGAGGGACGAACACCGGGGAGCTGTTTTTT. The V call is TRBV12-3 or TRBV12-4, the J call TRBJ2-2; D possibly corresponds to TRBD2 (5 bases). The CDR3 length is 15 residues. V lost 2 bases and J lost 0, with 7 bases in between.

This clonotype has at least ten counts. CDR3: CSARTGKGNTIYF. In DNA, the CDR3 is TGCAGTGCTAGAACAGGAAAAGGAAACACCATATATTTT. The chain is built from TRBV20-1 and TRBJ1-3, with D maybe TRBD1 (5 bases). Trimming took 2 bases from V and 4 from J, leaving 9 bases between them. This CDR3 contains 13 residues. CDR1 DFQATT and CDR2 SNEGSKA come from the germline V gene (reference sequence).

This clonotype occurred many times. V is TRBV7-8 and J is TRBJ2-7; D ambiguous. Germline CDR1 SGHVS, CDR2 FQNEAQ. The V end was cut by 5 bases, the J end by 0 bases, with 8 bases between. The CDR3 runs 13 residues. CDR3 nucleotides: TGTGCCAGCAGCCTACCTAACTCCTACGAGCAGTACTTC. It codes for CASSLPNSYEQYF.

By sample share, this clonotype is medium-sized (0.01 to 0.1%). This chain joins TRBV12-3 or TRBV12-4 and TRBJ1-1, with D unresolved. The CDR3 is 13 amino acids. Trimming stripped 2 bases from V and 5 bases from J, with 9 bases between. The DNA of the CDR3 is TGTGCCAGCAGTTTAACAGAAGTAACTGAAGCTTTCTTT. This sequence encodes CASSLTEVTEAFF.

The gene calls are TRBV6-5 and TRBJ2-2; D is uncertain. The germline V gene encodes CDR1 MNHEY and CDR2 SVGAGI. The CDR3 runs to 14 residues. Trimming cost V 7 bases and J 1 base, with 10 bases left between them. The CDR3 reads CASMSAWNTGELFF. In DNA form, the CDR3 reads TGTGCCAGCATGTCTGCGTGGAACACCGGGGAGCTGTTTTTT.

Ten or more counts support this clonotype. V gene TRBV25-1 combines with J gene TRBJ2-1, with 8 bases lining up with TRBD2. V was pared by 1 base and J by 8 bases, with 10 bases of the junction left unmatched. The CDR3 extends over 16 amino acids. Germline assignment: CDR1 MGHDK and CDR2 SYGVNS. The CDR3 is CASSELVGGAFYEQFF. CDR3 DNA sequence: TGTGCCAGCAGTGAATTGGTCGGGGGGGCCTTTTATGAGCAGTTCTTC.